This is a list of T cell receptor beta chains from one sample in a study of OX40 agonist ivuxolimab in advanced cancers. Method: immunoSEQ multiplex PCR; TCRdb's copy keeps in-frame clones and lacks some. The top ten clones hold less than 6% of a sample with tens of thousands of clones, about 90% of them seen once. The input for sequencing was CD4+ or CD8+ T cells sorted from blood, taken in a trial of the OX40 agonist ivuxolimab. The receptors stem from an adult with an advanced solid tumor such as melanoma, head and neck, liver or kidney cancer. Each CDR3 is given with its conserved first and last residue.

j_call: TRBJ2-2
v_call: TRBV6-4
cdr3_length: 15
cdr3_aa: CASSDVPGGVGELFF

j_call: TRBJ2-5
v_call: TRBV29-1
cdr3_length: 15
cdr3_aa: CSAGQTIGNKETQYF

j_call: TRBJ2-4
v_call: TRBV4-2
cdr3_length: 17
cdr3_aa: CASSQDPGGLAKNIQYF

j_call: TRBJ2-1
v_call: TRBV4-1
cdr3_length: 14
cdr3_aa: CASSDRARYNEQFF

j_call: TRBJ1-1
v_call: TRBV23-1
cdr3_length: 18
cdr3_aa: CASSQSTGRGKRFTEAFF

j_call: TRBJ2-7
v_call: TRBV5-1
cdr3_length: 17
cdr3_aa: CASSGGLPGRHDYEQYF

j_call: TRBJ1-2
v_call: TRBV5-1
cdr3_length: 14
cdr3_aa: CASSLAGQNYGYTF

j_call: TRBJ1-4
v_call: TRBV6-6
cdr3_length: 15
cdr3_aa: CASSYSGATNEKLFF

j_call: TRBJ2-1
v_call: TRBV28
cdr3_length: 16
cdr3_aa: CASSLNGGLAAPEQFF

j_call: TRBJ2-5
v_call: TRBV15
cdr3_length: 15
cdr3_aa: CATSSGQRAQETQYF

j_call: TRBJ2-1
v_call: TRBV27
cdr3_length: 16
cdr3_aa: CASSPGAGNVYNEQFF

j_call: TRBJ2-7
v_call: TRBV28
cdr3_length: 15
cdr3_aa: CATQGGPGESYEQYF

j_call: TRBJ2-5
v_call: TRBV5-1
cdr3_length: 16
cdr3_aa: CASSVPTGTLGETQYF

j_call: TRBJ2-5
v_call: TRBV4-2
cdr3_length: 14
cdr3_aa: CASSQGGNQETQYF

j_call: TRBJ1-1
v_call: TRBV28
cdr3_length: 11
cdr3_aa: CASRGFHEAFF

j_call: TRBJ2-1
v_call: TRBV7-9
cdr3_length: 15
cdr3_aa: CASSLWDRASNEQFF

j_call: TRBJ1-1
v_call: TRBV18
cdr3_length: 15
cdr3_aa: CASSQTTGMNTEAFF

j_call: TRBJ2-7
v_call: TRBV7-9
cdr3_length: 13
cdr3_aa: CASSLAQGHEQYF

j_call: TRBJ2-6
v_call: TRBV30
cdr3_length: 17
cdr3_aa: CAWKPAGGFPGANVLTF

j_call: TRBJ2-7
v_call: TRBV5-6
cdr3_length: 13
cdr3_aa: CARTGTGLYEQYF